This TCR beta chain was recorded in a study of shared clonotypes between healthy human individuals. Study observations and caveats: Read depth was anticipated to influence clonotype sharing among donors. The sharing of 4% to 5.5% of naive CD4 clonotypes was seen across a handful of donors.

Concerning this clone: The target antigen is unknown.

This CDR3 is built from 12 residues. The V segment lost 9 bases and the J segment 7 bases; nucleotides outside the gene matches: 8. Per germline, CDR1 PRHDT and CDR2 FYEKMQ (reference sequence). This was a deep-level run. The data were produced by immunoSEQ multiplex PCR, yet TCRdb's version contains in-frame clones alone and is incomplete. The profile shows over 800,000 clones, more than 85% of them singletons. CD45RO-negative cells were positively selected for CCR7, leaving out terminally differentiated effector memory CD45RA+ cells. Free of recent acute infections or vaccinations, the donors were healthy HIV-negative adults.

The sequenced sample was naive CD8+ T cells sorted from blood. The chain uses TRBV13 and TRBJ2-7; 8 positions agree with TRBD2. The sequence was obtained from a man aged 25-45 years in good health. The CDR3 sequence is CASRAGAVEQYF. DNA of the CDR3: TGTGCCAGTAGAGCGGGAGCTGTGGAGCAGTACTTC. Combining the CDR3 with reference TRBV13 and TRBJ2-7 gives the whole variable domain AAGVIQSPRHLIKEKRETATLKCYPIPRHDTVYWYQQGPGQDPQFLISFYEKMQSDKGSIPDRFSAQQFSDYHSELNMSSLELGDSALYFCASRAGAVEQYFGPGTRLTVT.